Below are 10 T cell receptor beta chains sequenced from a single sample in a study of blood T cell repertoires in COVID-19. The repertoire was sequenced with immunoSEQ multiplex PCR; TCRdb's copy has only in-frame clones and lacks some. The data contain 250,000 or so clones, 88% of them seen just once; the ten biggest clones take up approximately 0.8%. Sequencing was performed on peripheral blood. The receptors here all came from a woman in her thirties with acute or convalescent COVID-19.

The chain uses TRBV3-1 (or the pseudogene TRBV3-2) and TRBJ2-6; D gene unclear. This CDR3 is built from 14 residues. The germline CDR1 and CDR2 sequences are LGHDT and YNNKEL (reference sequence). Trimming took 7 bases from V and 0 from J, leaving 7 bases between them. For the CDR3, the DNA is TGTGCCAGCAAAGCCGACTCTGGGGCCAACGTCCTGACTTTC. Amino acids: CASKADSGANVLTF.

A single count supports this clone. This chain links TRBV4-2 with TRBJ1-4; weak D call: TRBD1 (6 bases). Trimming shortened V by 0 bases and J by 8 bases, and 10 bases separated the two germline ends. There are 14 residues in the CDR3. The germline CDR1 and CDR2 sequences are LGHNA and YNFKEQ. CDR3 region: CASSQDYRAEKLFF. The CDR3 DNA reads TGTGCCAGCAGCCAAGATTACAGGGCCGAAAAACTGTTTTTT.

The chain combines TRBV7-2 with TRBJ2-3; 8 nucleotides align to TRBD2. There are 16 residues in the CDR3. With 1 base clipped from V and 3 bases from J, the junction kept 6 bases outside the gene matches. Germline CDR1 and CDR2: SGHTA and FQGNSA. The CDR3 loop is CASSLGGTRDTDTQYF. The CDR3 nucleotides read TGTGCCAGCAGCTTAGGTGGGACTAGAGATACAGATACGCAGTATTTT.

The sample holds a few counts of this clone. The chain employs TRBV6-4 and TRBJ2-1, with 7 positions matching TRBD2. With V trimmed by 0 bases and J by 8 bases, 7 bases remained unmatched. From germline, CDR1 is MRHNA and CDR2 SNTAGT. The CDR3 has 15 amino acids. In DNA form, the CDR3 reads TGTGCCAGCAGTGACTCGGCACTAGCGACTGATGAGCAGTTCTTC. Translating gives CASSDSALATDEQFF.

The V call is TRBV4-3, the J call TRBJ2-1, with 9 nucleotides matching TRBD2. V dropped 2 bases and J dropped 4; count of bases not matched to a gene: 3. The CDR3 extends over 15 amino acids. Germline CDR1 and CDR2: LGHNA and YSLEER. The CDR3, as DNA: TGCGCCAGCAGCCAAACTAGCGGGCAGTACAATGAGCAGTTCTTC. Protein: CASSQTSGQYNEQFF.

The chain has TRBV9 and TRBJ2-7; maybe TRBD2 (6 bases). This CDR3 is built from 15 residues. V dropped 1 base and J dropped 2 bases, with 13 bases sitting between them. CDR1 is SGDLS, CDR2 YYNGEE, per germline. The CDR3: CASSVRGTPPYEQYF. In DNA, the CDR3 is TGTGCCAGCAGCGTACGGGGGACTCCCCCCTACGAGCAGTACTTC.

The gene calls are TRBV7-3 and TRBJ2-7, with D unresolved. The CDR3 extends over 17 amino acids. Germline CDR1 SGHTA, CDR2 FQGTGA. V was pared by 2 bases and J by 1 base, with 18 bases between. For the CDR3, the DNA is TGTGCCAGCAGCTTAGCGCCTATCTCCGCAGGTTCCTACGAGCAGTACTTC. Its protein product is CASSLAPISAGSYEQYF.

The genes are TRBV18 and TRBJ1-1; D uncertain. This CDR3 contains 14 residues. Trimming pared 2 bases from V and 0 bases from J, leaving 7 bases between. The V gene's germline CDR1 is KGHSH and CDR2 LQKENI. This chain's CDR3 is CASSPGKMNTEAFF. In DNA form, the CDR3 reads TGTGCCAGCTCACCAGGCAAGATGAACACTGAAGCTTTCTTT.

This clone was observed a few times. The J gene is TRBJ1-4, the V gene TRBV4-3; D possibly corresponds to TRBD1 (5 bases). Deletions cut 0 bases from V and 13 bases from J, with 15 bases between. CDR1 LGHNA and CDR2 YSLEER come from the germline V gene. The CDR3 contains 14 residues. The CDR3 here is CASSQDFGDYRLFF. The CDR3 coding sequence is TGCGCCAGCAGCCAAGACTTCGGGGACTATAGACTGTTTTTT.

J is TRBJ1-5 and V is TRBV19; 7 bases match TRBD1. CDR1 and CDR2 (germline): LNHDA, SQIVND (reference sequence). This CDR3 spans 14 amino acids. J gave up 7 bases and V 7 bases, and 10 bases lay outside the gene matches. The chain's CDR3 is CASTPTGSGQPQHF. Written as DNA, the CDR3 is TGTGCCAGTACCCCGACAGGGTCCGGGCAGCCCCAGCATTTT.